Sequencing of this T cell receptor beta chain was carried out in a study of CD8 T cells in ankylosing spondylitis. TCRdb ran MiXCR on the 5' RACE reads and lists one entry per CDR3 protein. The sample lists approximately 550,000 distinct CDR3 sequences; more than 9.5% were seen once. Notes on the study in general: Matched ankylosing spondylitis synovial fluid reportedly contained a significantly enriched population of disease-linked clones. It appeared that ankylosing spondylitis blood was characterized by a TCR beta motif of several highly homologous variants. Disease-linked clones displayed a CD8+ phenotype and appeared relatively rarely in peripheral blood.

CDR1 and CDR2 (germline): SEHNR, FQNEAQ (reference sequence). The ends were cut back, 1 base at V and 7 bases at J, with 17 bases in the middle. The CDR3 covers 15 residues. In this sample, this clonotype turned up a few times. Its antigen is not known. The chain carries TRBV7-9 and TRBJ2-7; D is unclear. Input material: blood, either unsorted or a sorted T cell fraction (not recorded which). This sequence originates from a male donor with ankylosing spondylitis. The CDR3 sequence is CASSLVRAGGLEQYF. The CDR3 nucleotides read TGTGCCAGCAGCTTAGTCCGGGCAGGTGGATTGGAGCAGTACTTC.